The TCR beta chain described here comes from a study of cytomegalovirus exposure and HLA in healthy donors. The CDR3 covers 14 residues. Germline assignment: CDR1 SGHAT and CDR2 FQDESV (reference sequence). V shed 1 base, J shed 6 bases, and the junction held 5 bases outside the gene matches. Both 60 Vbeta primers and 13 Jbeta primers went into the PCR. Sequencing was performed with immunoSEQ multiplex PCR; in TCRdb, only in-frame clones are kept and a portion is missing. The data contain around 130,000 clones, roughly four fifths of them singletons. Sequenced material: PBMCs. V and J are TRBV11-1 and TRBJ2-7, with 8 positions matching TRBD2. This receptor was identified in a male donor in good health and CMV-seropositive. The CDR3: CASSLEREWGEQYF. The CDR3 region has the DNA TGTGCCAGCAGCTTAGAGCGGGAGTGGGGCGAGCAGTACTTC.